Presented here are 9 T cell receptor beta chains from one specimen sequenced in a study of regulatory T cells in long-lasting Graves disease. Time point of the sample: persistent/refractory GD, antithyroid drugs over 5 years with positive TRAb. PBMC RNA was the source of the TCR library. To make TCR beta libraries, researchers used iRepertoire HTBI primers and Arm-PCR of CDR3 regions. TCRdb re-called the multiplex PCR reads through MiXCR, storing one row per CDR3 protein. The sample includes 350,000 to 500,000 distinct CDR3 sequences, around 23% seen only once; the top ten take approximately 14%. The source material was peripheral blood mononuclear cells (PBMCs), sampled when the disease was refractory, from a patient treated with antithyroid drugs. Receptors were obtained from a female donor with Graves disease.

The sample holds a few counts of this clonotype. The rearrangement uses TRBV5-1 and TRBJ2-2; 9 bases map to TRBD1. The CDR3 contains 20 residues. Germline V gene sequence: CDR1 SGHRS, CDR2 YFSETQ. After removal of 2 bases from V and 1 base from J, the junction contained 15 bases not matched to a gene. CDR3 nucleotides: TGCGCCAGCAGCTTACAGCCCAAACAGGGGGCGCTTCAGAACACCGGGGAGCTGTTTTTT. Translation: CASSLQPKQGALQNTGELFF.

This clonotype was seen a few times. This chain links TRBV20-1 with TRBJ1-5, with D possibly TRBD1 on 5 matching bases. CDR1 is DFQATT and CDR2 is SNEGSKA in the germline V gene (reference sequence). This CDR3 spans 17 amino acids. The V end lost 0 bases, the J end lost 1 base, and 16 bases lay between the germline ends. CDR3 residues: CSARDLGGQGSNQPQHF. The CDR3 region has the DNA TGCAGTGCTAGAGATCTAGGAGGGCAGGGAAGCAATCAGCCCCAGCATTTT.

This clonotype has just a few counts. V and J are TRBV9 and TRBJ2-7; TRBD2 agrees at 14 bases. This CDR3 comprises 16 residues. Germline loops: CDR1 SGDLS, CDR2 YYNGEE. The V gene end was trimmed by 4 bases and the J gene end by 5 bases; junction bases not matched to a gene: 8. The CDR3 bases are TGTGCCAGCAGCAAGGGACTAGCGGGAGAGCGGCACGAGCAGTACTTC. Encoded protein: CASSKGLAGERHEQYF.

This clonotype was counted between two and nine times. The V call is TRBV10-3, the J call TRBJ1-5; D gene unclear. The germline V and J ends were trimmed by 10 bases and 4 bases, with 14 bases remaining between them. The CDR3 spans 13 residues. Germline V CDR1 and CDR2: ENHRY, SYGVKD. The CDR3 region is CATATGSNQPQHF. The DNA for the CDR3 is TGTGCCACGGCCACGGGATCTAATCAGCCCCAGCATTTT.

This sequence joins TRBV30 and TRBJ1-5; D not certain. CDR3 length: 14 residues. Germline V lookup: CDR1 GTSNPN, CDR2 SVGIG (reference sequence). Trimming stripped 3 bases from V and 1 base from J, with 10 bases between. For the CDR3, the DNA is TGTGCCTGGAGCCCCGAGTTAAGCAATCAGCCCCAGCATTTT. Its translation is CAWSPELSNQPQHF.

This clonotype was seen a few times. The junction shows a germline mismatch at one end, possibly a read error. CDR3 sequence (DNA): TGTGCCAGCTCACTCGACAGGGAAAAAGCCTTC. It specifies CASSLDREKAF. The genes are TRBV18 and TRBJ2-5; the match to TRBD1 covers 7 bases. The CDR3 sequence is 11 residues long. Per the germline V gene, CDR1 is KGHSH and CDR2 is LQKENI.

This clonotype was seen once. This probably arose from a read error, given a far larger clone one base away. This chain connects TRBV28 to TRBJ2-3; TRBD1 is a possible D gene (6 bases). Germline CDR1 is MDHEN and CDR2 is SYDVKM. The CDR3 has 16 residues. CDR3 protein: CASSEEAGAGTGTQYF. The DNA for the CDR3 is TGTGCCAGCAGCGAGGAGGCAGGGGCGGGCACAGGTACGCAGTATTTT.

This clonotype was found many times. CDR3 coding DNA: TGCAGTGCTTCCCCCCGGGGTAGCGGGATGGGCGGGGAGCTGTTTTTT. It specifies CSASPRGSGMGGELFF. V gene TRBV20-1 combines with J gene TRBJ2-2; 8 bases fit TRBD2. Germline assignment: CDR1 DFQATT and CDR2 SNEGSKA (reference sequence). This CDR3 contains 16 residues. Trimming at V came to 5 bases and at J to 7 bases, leaving 15 bases not matched to a gene.

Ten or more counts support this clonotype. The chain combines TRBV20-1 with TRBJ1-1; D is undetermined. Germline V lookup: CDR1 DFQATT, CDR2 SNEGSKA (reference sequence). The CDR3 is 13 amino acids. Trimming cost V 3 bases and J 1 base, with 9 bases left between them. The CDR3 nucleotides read TGCAGTGCTAGGCCGGATGAGAACACTGAAGCTTTCTTT. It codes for CSARPDENTEAFF.